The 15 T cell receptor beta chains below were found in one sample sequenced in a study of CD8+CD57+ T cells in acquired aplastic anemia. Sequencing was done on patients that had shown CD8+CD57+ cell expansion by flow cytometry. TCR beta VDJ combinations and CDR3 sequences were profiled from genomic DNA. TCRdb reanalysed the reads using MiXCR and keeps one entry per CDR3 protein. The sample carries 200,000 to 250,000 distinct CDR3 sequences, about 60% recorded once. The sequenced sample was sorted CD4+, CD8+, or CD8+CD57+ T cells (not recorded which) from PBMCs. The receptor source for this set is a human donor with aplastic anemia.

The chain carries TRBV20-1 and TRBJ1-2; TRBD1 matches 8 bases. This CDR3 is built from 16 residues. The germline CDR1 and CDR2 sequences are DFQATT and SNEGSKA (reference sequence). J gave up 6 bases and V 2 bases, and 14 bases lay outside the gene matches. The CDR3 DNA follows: TGCAGTGCTAGACCAGGACAGGGCGGATCCGGTAATGGCTACACCTTC. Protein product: CSARPGQGGSGNGYTF.

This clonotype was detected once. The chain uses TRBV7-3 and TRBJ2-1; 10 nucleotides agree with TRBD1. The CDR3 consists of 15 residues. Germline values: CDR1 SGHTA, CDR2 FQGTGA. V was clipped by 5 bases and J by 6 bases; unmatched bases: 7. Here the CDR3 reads CASSLRQGAINEQFF. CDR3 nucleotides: TGTGCCAGCAGCCTTAGACAGGGGGCGATCAATGAGCAGTTCTTC. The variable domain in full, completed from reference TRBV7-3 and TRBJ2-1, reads GAGVSQTPSNKVTEKGKYVELRCDPISGHTALYWYRQSLGQGPEFLIYFQGTGAADDSGLPNDRFFAVRPEGSVSTLKIQRTERGDSAVYLCASSLRQGAINEQFFGPGTRLTVL.

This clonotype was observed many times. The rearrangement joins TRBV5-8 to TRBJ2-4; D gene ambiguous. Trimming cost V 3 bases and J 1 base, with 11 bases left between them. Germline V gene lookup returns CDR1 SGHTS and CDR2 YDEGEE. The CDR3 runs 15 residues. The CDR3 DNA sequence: TGTGCCAGCAGCTCCCCCCCTGAGGCCAAAAACATTCAGTACTTC. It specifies CASSSPPEAKNIQYF.

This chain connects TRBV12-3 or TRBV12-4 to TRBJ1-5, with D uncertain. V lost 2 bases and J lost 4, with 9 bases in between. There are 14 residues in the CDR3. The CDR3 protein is CASSLNIRNQPQHF. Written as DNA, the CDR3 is TGTGCCAGCAGTTTAAATATTAGGAATCAGCCCCAGCATTTT.

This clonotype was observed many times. The DNA for the CDR3 is TGTGCCAGCAGCTTAGGGGGACTGGCCTCGGGAGGGGCCAACGTCCTGACTTTC. Its translation: CASSLGGLASGGANVLTF. V usage is TRBV13 and J usage is TRBJ2-6; possible D gene TRBD2, 6 bases. V shed 0 bases and J shed 4 bases, with 16 bases lying between them. The CDR3 consists of 18 residues. Germline CDR1 PRHDT, CDR2 FYEKMQ (reference sequence). The full variable domain, in which reference TRBV13 and TRBJ2-6 provide the parts outside the CDR3, is AAGVIQSPRHLIKEKRETATLKCYPIPRHDTVYWYQQGPGQDPQFLISFYEKMQSDKGSIPDRFSAQQFSDYHSELNMSSLELGDSALYFCASSLGGLASGGANVLTFGAGSRLTVL.

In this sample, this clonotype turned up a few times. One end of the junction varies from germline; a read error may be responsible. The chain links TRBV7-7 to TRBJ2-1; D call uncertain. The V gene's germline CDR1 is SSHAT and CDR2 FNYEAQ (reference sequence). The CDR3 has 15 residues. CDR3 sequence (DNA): TGTGCTAGCAGCCCAGTAGTGGCGTCCTACAATGAGCAGTTCTTC. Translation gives CASSPVVASYNEQFF.

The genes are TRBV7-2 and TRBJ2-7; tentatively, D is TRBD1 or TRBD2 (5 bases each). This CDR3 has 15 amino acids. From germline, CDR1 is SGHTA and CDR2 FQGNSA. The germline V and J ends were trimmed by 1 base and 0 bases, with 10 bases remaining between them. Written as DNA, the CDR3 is TGTGCCAGCAGCTTAGGGGGGACCGCCTCCTACGAGCAGTACTTC. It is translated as CASSLGGTASYEQYF.

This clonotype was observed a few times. In nucleotides, the CDR3 is TGTGCCACCAGTGATCCCGGGCCGAAAGAGACCCAGTACTTC. It yields the protein CATSDPGPKETQYF. V usage is TRBV24-1 and J usage is TRBJ2-5; D is undetermined. The CDR3 runs to 14 residues. The germline CDR1 and CDR2 sequences are KGHDR and SFDVKD. Trimming stripped 3 bases from V and 3 bases from J, with 10 bases between.

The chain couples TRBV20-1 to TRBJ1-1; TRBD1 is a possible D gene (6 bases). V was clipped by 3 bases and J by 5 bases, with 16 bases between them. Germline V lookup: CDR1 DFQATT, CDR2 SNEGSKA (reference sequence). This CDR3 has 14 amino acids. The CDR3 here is CSASLPGGWTEAFF. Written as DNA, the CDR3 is TGCAGTGCTAGTCTCCCGGGGGGCTGGACTGAAGCTTTCTTT.

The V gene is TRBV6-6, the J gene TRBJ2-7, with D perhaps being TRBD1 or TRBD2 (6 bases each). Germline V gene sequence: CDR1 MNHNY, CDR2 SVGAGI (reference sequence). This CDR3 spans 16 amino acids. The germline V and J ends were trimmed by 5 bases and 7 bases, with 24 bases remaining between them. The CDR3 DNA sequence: TGTGCCAGCAGTCCCCCCACAGGGAGCAGGAGGGGGGAGCAGTACTTC. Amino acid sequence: CASSPPTGSRRGEQYF.

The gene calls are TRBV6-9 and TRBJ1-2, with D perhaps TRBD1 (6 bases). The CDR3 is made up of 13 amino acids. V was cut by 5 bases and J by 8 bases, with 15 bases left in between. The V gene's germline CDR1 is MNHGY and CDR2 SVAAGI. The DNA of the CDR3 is TGTGCCAGCAGTGAGTGGGGGCAAGGAGGCTACACCTTC. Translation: CASSEWGQGGYTF.

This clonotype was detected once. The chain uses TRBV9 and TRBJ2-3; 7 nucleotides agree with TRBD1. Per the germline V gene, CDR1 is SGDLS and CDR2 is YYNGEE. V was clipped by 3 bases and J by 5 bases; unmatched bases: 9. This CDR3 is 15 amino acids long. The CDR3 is CASSAETGHGDTQYF. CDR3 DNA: TGTGCCAGCAGCGCCGAGACAGGGCATGGAGATACGCAGTATTTT.

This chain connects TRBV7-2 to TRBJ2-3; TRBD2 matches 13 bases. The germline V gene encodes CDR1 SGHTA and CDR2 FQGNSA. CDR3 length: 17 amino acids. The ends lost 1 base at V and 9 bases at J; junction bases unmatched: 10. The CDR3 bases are TGTGCCAGCAGCTTAGAGGGACTAGCGGGACGCTTTGACACGCAGTATTTT. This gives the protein CASSLEGLAGRFDTQYF.

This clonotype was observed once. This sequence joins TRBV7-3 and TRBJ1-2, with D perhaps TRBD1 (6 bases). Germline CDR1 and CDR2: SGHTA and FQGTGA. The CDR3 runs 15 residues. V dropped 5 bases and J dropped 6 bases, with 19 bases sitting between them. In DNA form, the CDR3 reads TGTGCCAGCAGCGTAGAGCAAGGGGGGAGAGATGGCTACACCTTC. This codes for CASSVEQGGRDGYTF.

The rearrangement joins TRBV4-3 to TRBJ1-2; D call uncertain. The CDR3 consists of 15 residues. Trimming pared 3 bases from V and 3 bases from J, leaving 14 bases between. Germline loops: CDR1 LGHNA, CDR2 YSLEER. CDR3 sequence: CASSQNVGGYYGYTF. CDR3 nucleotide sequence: TGCGCCAGCAGCCAGAACGTCGGCGGATACTATGGCTACACCTTC.